This is a list of T cell receptor beta chains from one sample in a study of read filtering for tumor transcriptome and immune sequencing. TCRdb itself ran the reads through MiXCR, one entry per CDR3 protein. The sample consists of more than 100,000 distinct CDR3 sequences, approximately 12% of them appearing once. Sequenced: a population of CD138-negative cells sorted from bone marrow. These receptor sequences come from a donor aged 40 or older with multiple myeloma. The CDR3 runs from the conserved cysteine through the conserved F or W. The D gene is left open where the match is weak. Expanded clones get a size class; other rows say once, few or many, or leave the size out.

d_call,v_call,j_call,clone_size,cdr3_aa,cdr3_nt
.,TRBV20-1,TRBJ2-1,many,CSARETGAVNEQFF,TGCAGTGCTAGAGAAACCGGGGCGGTCAATGAGCAGTTCTTC
.,TRBV10-3,TRBJ1-2,many,CAIRINDQNYGYTF,TGTGCCATCAGGATCAATGATCAGAACTATGGCTACACCTTC
TRBD1,TRBV7-2,TRBJ2-3,many,CASSLTGQSTDTQYF,TGTGCCAGCAGCTTGACGGGACAGAGCACAGATACGCAGTATTTT
.,TRBV30,TRBJ2-2,many,CAMGRVITQGELFF,TGTGCCATGGGACGCGTGATAACTCAGGGGGAGCTGTTTTTT
TRBD1,TRBV7-9,TRBJ2-1,many,CASSSRRDRGSNEQFF,TGTGCCAGCAGCTCCCGGCGGGACAGGGGATCCAATGAGCAGTTCTTC
.,TRBV19,TRBJ1-6,many,CASSPQGLSPLHF,TGTGCCAGTAGTCCCCAGGGGCTATCACCCCTCCACTTT
.,TRBV7-6,TRBJ1-5,.,CASSLVALGPQHF,TGTGCCAGCAGCTTAGTGGCGTTGGGGCCCCAGCATTTT
.,TRBV5-1,TRBJ2-1,few,CASSSGAGSNEQFF,TGCGCCAGCAGCTCCGGGGCAGGGTCCAACGAGCAGTTCTTC
.,TRBV6-1,TRBJ2-2,many,CASSATGGGTGELFF,TGTGCCAGCAGTGCAACAGGGGGGGGCACCGGGGAGCTGTTTTTT
.,TRBV4-1,TRBJ2-7,many,CASSQDPGPREQYF,TGCGCCAGCAGCCAAGATCCGGGTCCTAGGGAGCAGTACTTC
TRBD1,TRBV6-6,TRBJ2-3,.,CASSARDRGYTDTQYF,TGTGCCAGCAGTGCAAGGGACAGGGGATACACAGATACGCAGTATTTT
.,TRBV7-9,TRBJ2-7,.,CASSKDSQRDEQYF,TGTGCCAGCAGCAAGGACTCCCAAAGGGACGAGCAGTACTTC
TRBD2,TRBV7-2,TRBJ2-5,many,CASSLGTSGRGGQETQYF,TGTGCCAGCAGCTTAGGGACTAGCGGGAGGGGGGGGCAAGAGACCCAGTACTTC
.,TRBV24-1,TRBJ2-1,many,CATARAGRTLTSYNEQFF,TGTGCCACCGCTCGGGCAGGGAGAACCTTGACCTCCTACAATGAGCAGTTCTTC